This T cell receptor (beta chain) was observed in a study of blood T cells in healthy people across ages. General study points: The study found TCR beta diversity correlated strongly with naive T cell percentage. Roughly linear age-related decline in beta diversity appeared, significant by age 40.

Primers used in a second PCR of about 6 to 11 cycles were a sample-barcoded 5' primer and a J-beta primer mix. Every cDNA was tagged by a template-switch adaptor with 12 random nucleotides. TCRdb ran MiXCR on the 5' RACE reads and lists one entry per CDR3 protein. The repertoire holds over 950,000 distinct CDR3 sequences, with about 53% as singletons. Per-sample yields of isolated PBMCs were at least 6.5 million. With regard to this clonotype: Its antigen is unidentified.

V was clipped by 5 bases and J by 4 bases; unmatched bases: 11. CDR3 length: 15 residues. CDR1 is MNHEY and CDR2 is SMNVEV in the germline V gene (reference sequence). This clonotype originated in a woman aged 55-75 years in good health. V gene TRBV27 combines with J gene TRBJ2-7; 7 bases fit TRBD1. Sequencing was done on a sample of blood. The CDR3 region is CASSILSRDSYEQYF. The CDR3 coding sequence is TGTGCCAGCAGTATATTGTCCCGGGACAGTTACGAGCAGTACTTC.